This paragraph reports one T cell receptor beta chain. The data stem from a study of control samples from healthy donors and cancer patients. Losses at the gene ends were 6 bases for V and 12 bases for J; bases not matched to a gene: 10. The CDR3 is made up of 13 amino acids. Sequencing used immunoSEQ multiplex PCR; TCRdb keeps in-frame clones, though not all of them. This table has tens of thousands of clones, roughly 92% appearing once. The rearrangement joins TRBV12-3 or TRBV12-4 to TRBJ1-4; 7 bases fit TRBD1. The sequencing sample was made of blood. The source is a man aged 25-40 years in good health. CDR3 bases: TGTGCCAGCAGCCCTACCGGGACAGAGGAACTGTTTTTT. Protein: CASSPTGTEELFF.